This T cell receptor (beta chain) was sequenced in a study of monozygotic twins with inflammatory bowel disease. The CDR3 runs 17 residues. From germline, CDR1 is MGHRA and CDR2 YSYEKL. About this clonotype: Its antigen is undetermined.

General study points: Data gave no support to a single strong signal or clonotype associated with IBD.

UMIs that included a 6-nucleotide sample barcode were added by template switching, which took place during cDNA synthesis. Reprocessing the 5' RACE reads, TCRdb reports a single entry for every CDR3 protein and omits DNA. This sample contains approximately 330,000 distinct CDR3 sequences. Sequenced: blood. The V gene is TRBV4-1, the J gene TRBJ2-1; checking the TCRdb D call of TRBD2 is not possible without DNA. This sequence originates from a human donor with ulcerative colitis or Crohn's disease, or a healthy co-twin of an affected twin (not recorded which). CDR3 sequence: CASSQWIPPSNYNEQFF.